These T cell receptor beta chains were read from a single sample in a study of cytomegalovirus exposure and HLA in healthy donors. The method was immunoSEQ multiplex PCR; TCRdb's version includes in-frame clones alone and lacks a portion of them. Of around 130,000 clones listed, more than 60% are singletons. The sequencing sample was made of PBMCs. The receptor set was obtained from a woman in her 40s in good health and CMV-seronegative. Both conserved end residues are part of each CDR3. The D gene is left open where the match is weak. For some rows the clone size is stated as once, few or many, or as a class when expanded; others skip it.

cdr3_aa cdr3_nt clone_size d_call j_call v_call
CASSLAGGGSEENTIYF TGTGCCAGCAGCTTAGCCGGCGGGGGGAGCGAAGAGAACACCATATATTTT . . TRBJ1-3 TRBV7-6
CASSLGAPSGGGYTF TGTGCCAGCAGCTTAGGGGCTCCCTCGGGAGGAGGCTACACCTTC . . TRBJ1-2 TRBV7-3
CATGDRGTGELFF TGTGCCACCGGGGACAGGGGTACCGGGGAGCTGTTTTTT . TRBD1 TRBJ2-2 TRBV28
CASSRAGGGADTQYF TGTGCCAGCAGCCGAGCGGGGGGAGGGGCAGATACGCAGTATTTT . TRBD2 TRBJ2-3 TRBV6-5
CASSLSRAGGKTDTQYF TGTGCCAGCAGTTTATCTAGAGCGGGAGGGAAGACAGATACGCAGTATTTT few TRBD2 TRBJ2-3 TRBV27
CASSQDGDFSKEQYF TGTGCCAGCTCTCAAGACGGGGACTTTTCAAAGGAGCAGTACTTC . . TRBJ2-7 TRBV18
CASSPLIPRGNQPQHF TGTGCCAGCAGCCCCCTAATCCCCCGTGGCAATCAGCCCCAGCATTTT once . TRBJ1-5 TRBV7-9
CASSLEGGASGYTF TGCGCCAGCAGCTTGGAAGGGGGCGCGAGCGGCTACACCTTC . TRBD1 TRBJ1-2 TRBV5-1
CASSGRGTSGVSNTGELFF TGTGCCAGCAGTGGGAGGGGGACTAGCGGGGTTTCGAACACCGGGGAGCTGTTTTTT . TRBD2 TRBJ2-2 TRBV2
CASSVGAGDDTGELFF TGTGCCAGCAGCGTAGGGGCAGGGGACGACACCGGGGAGCTGTTTTTT . . TRBJ2-2 TRBV9
CASSKGQIVNTEAFF TGCGCCAGCAGCAAAGGACAGATTGTGAACACTGAAGCTTTCTTT . . TRBJ1-1 TRBV5-1
CASRPDRLNTGELFF TGTGCCAGCAGGCCGGACAGATTGAACACCGGGGAGCTGTTTTTT few . TRBJ2-2 TRBV2
CASSPGTSRLSYNEQFF TGCGCCAGCAGCCCCGGGACTAGCCGACTCTCCTACAATGAGCAGTTCTTC . TRBD2 TRBJ2-1 TRBV5-1
CASSASLAGETKNIQYF TGTGCCAGCAGCGCCTCTCTAGCGGGAGAAACCAAAAACATTCAGTACTTC . TRBD2 TRBJ2-4 TRBV7-9
CASSFTGTGGRSYNEQFF TGTGCCAGCTCATTCACAGGGACAGGGGGCCGGTCCTACAATGAGCAGTTCTTC once TRBD1 TRBJ2-1 TRBV18
CAISGGIHNEQFF TGTGCCATCAGTGGGGGCATCCACAATGAGCAGTTCTTC . . TRBJ2-1 TRBV10-3
CSVDYGSVEQYF TGCAGCGTAGACTATGGCAGTGTCGAGCAGTACTTC . . TRBJ2-7 TRBV29-1
CASSLDQGTNYGYTF TGCGCCAGCAGCTTGGACCAGGGGACTAACTATGGCTACACCTTC . . TRBJ1-2 TRBV5-1
CAWSAQLRVLTEAFF TGTGCCTGGAGTGCCCAATTGAGGGTTTTGACTGAAGCTTTCTTT . . TRBJ1-1 TRBV30
CASSVAGGSYNEQFF TGTGCCAGCAGCGTAGCGGGGGGATCCTACAATGAGCAGTTCTTC . TRBD2 TRBJ2-1 TRBV9
CASRSGQFYNEQFF TGTGCCAGCAGGTCGGGACAGTTTTACAATGAGCAGTTCTTC few TRBD1 TRBJ2-1 TRBV7-9
CASSLLLQSDTQYF TGTGCCAGCAGCTTGCTTCTCCAGTCGGATACGCAGTATTTT . . TRBJ2-3 TRBV5-6
CASSRLQETQYF TGTGCCAGCTCTAGACTTCAAGAGACCCAGTACTTC . . TRBJ2-5 TRBV7-2
CASSLGGSYNEQFF TGCGCCAGCAGCTTAGGAGGCTCCTACAATGAGCAGTTCTTC . . TRBJ2-1 TRBV4-1
CASRAGGWDTEAFF TGCGCCAGCAGGGCAGGGGGCTGGGACACTGAAGCTTTCTTT . TRBD1 TRBJ1-1 TRBV10-2
CASRGRGLTDTQYF TGTGCCAGCAGAGGGCGGGGGCTAACAGATACGCAGTATTTT . . TRBJ2-3 TRBV2
CASSQRTGGGDTQYF TGTGCCAGCAGCCAAAGGACAGGGGGGGGCGATACGCAGTATTTT . TRBD1 TRBJ2-3 TRBV14
CASSRGRADTQYF TGTGCCAGCTCCAGGGGAAGGGCAGATACGCAGTATTTT . . TRBJ2-3 TRBV6-5
CAISDRGTTEQYF TGTGCCATCAGTGACAGGGGAACGACCGAGCAGTACTTC . . TRBJ2-7 TRBV10-3
CASRETGGVYEQYF TGTGCCAGCAGGGAGACAGGGGGAGTTTACGAGCAGTACTTC once TRBD1 TRBJ2-7 TRBV6-5
CASSESRDIGVPEQFF TGTGCCAGCAGTGAATCCCGGGACATAGGAGTTCCTGAGCAGTTCTTC . . TRBJ2-1 TRBV6-1
CASSELGLAGYVGTDTQYF TGTGCCAGCAGTGAACTGGGACTAGCGGGGTATGTCGGCACAGATACGCAGTATTTT . TRBD2 TRBJ2-3 TRBV2
CASSEQRPMTTNEKLFF TGTGCCAGCAGTGAACAGAGACCGATGACAACTAATGAAAAACTGTTTTTT . . TRBJ1-4 TRBV6-4
CASSPTSGANTGELFF TGTGCCAGTAGTCCTACTAGCGGGGCGAACACCGGGGAGCTGTTTTTT . TRBD2 TRBJ2-2 TRBV19
CASSEVSVYEQYF TGTGCCAGCAGTGAAGTGAGCGTCTACGAGCAGTACTTC . . TRBJ2-7 TRBV6-1
CASSSQNYGYTF TGTGCCAGCAGTAGTCAGAACTATGGCTACACCTTC . . TRBJ1-2 TRBV2
CATSRDPSLGQSTDTQYF TGTGCCACCAGCAGAGATCCCAGTCTGGGCCAGAGCACAGATACGCAGTATTTT . . TRBJ2-3 TRBV15
CASSPPGTGNYGYTF TGTGCCAGCAGCCCTCCCGGGACAGGGAACTATGGCTACACCTTC once TRBD1 TRBJ1-2 TRBV7-2
CASSSRQATEAFF TGTGCCAGCAGCTCCCGACAGGCCACTGAAGCTTTCTTT few . TRBJ1-1 TRBV7-8
CASSPAFRAGEYEQFF TGCGCCAGCAGCCCGGCATTTCGAGCGGGAGAATATGAGCAGTTCTTC . TRBD2 TRBJ2-1 TRBV5-1
CASSWGWAGGIADTQYF TGTGCCAGCAGCTGGGGTTGGGCGGGGGGGATCGCAGATACGCAGTATTTT . TRBD2 TRBJ2-3 TRBV5-4
CGSTPGVGTGRTDTQYF TGTGGCTCTACCCCAGGGGTGGGGACAGGGAGGACAGATACGCAGTATTTT . TRBD1 TRBJ2-3 TRBV12-5
CAWSGLANQETQYF TGTGCCTGGAGCGGACTCGCCAACCAAGAGACCCAGTACTTC . . TRBJ2-5 TRBV30
CASSSDGGEQPQHF TGCGCCAGCAGCTCAGACGGCGGGGAACAGCCCCAGCATTTT . . TRBJ1-5 TRBV5-1
CASSEGLVVSEQYF TGCGCCAGCAGTGAAGGACTAGTGGTTTCCGAGCAGTACTTC . TRBD2 TRBJ2-7 TRBV10-1